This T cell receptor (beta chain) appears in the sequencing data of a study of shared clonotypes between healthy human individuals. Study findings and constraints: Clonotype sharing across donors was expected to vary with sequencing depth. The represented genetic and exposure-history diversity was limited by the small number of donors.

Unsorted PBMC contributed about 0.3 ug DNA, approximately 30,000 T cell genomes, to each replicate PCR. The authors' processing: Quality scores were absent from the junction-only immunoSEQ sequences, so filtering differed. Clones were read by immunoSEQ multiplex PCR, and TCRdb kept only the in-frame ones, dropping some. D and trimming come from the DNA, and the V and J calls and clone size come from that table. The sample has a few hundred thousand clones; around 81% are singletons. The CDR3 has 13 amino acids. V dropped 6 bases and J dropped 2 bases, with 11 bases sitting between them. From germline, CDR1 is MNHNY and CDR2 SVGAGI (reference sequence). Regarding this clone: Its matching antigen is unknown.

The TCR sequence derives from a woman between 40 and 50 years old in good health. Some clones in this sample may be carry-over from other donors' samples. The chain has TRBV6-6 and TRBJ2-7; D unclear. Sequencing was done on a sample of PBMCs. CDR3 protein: CASRSLRAYEQYF. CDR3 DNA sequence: TGTGCCAGCAGGTCTTTAAGAGCCTACGAGCAGTACTTC.